This T cell receptor (beta chain) was observed in a study of regulatory T cells in long-lasting Graves disease. Study-level findings and limits: Among samples with persistent disease, TRBV28, TRBJ1-2 and TRBJ2-5 were favored.

Time point given: newly diagnosed GD, antithyroid drugs for less than 3 months. The TCR library was made from RNA extracted from PBMCs. Points on this clonotype: The antigen remains unidentified. It may be a read error: a sequence one base away is much more abundant.

CDR3 regions were amplified by Arm-PCR using iRepertoire HTBI primers to build TCR beta libraries. From the multiplex PCR reads, TCRdb called clonotypes with MiXCR, one entry per CDR3 protein. The sample includes approximately 490,000 distinct CDR3 sequences, around 15% seen only once; the top ten take less than 15%. The length of the CDR3 is 16 residues. Germline V gene data show CDR1 as MDHEN and CDR2 as SYDVKM. Separately, the same data were catalogued under a study of T cells in Graves' hyperthyroidism and ophthalmopathy.

The rearrangement joins TRBV28 to TRBJ2-3, with 7 bases lining up with TRBD1. The source is a middle-aged man with Graves disease. Sequencing was performed on peripheral blood mononuclear cells (PBMCs), taken at new diagnosis, from a patient treated with antithyroid drugs. The CDR3 protein is CASGLEGAVVADTQYF. CDR3 nucleotide sequence: TGTGCCAGCGGTTTAGAGGGGGCAGTAGTTGCAGATACGCAGTATTTT.